A single sample gave rise to the 9 T cell receptor beta chains below, sequenced in a study of response to subunit inactivated influenza vaccine. TCRdb redid the calling of the RT-PCR reads with MiXCR, one entry per CDR3 protein. This table has roughly 650,000 distinct CDR3 sequences, less than 15% appearing once. Sample: PBMCs from blood, taken 14 to 15 days before vaccination. These receptors originate from a man aged 45 to 65 who received an inactivated influenza vaccine.

This clonotype was detected ten times or more. The J gene is TRBJ2-3, the V gene TRBV29-1; TRBD1 matches at 8 bases. CDR1 is SQVTM and CDR2 is ANQGSEA in the germline V gene. V lost 4 bases and J lost 1; bases outside the gene matches: 7. There are 15 residues in the CDR3. Here the CDR3 reads CSVGISGQGTDTQYF. CDR3 DNA: TGCAGCGTTGGGATCTCGGGACAGGGCACAGATACGCAGTATTTT.

This clonotype has just a few counts. The chain joins TRBV12-3 or TRBV12-4 to TRBJ1-3; TRBD1 is a possible D gene (5 bases). This CDR3 has 16 amino acids. V gave up 6 bases and J gave up 1 base, with 16 bases separating them. The CDR3, as DNA: TGTGCCAGCAGCCATTACAGGCGGTCGTCTGGAAACACCATATATTTT. It translates to CASSHYRRSSGNTIYF.

This clonotype was seen a few times. This sequence joins TRBV30 and TRBJ2-5, with D hard to call. There are 12 residues in the CDR3. V was pared by 0 bases and J by 1 base, with 3 bases between. The V gene's germline CDR1 is GTSNPN and CDR2 SVGIG (reference sequence). The CDR3 DNA reads as TGTGCCTGGAGTGTGCCCCAAGAGACCCAGTACTTC. Its protein product is CAWSVPQETQYF.

This clonotype has only a few counts. V usage is TRBV20-1 and J usage is TRBJ2-3; no definite D call. Germline V gene sequence: CDR1 DFQATT, CDR2 SNEGSKA (reference sequence). The CDR3 is 12 residues long. V lost 3 bases and J 7 bases, leaving 11 bases between the germline ends. As DNA, the CDR3 is TGCAGTGCTAGGGGTAGCCGATATACGCAGTATTTT. This sequence encodes CSARGSRYTQYF.

This clonotype was counted many times. The rearrangement uses TRBV5-1 and TRBJ2-1; 9 bases line up with TRBD2. V shed 0 bases, J shed 3 bases, and the junction held 1 base outside the gene matches. Germline V CDR1 and CDR2: SGHRS, YFSETQ. This CDR3 is built from 15 residues. For the CDR3, the DNA is TGCGCCAGCAGCTTGGGCGGGGGGGACTACAATGAGCAGTTCTTC. This sequence encodes CASSLGGGDYNEQFF. Variable domain in full (rest from reference TRBV5-1 and TRBJ2-1): KAGVTQTPRYLIKTRGQQVTLSCSPISGHRSVSWYQQTPGQGLQFLFEYFSETQRNKGNFPGRFSGRQFSNSRSEMNVSTLELGDSALYLCASSLGGGDYNEQFFGPGTRLTVL.

This clonotype was picked up a small number of times. The chain carries TRBV5-1 and TRBJ2-7; 8 nucleotides agree with TRBD2. This CDR3 has 17 residues. Trimming cost V 5 bases and J 0 bases; bases outside gene matches: 13. Germline V gene lookup returns CDR1 SGHRS and CDR2 YFSETQ. The CDR3 coding sequence is TGCGCCAGCAGACCTATTCCGGGGACTAGATTCTCCTACGAGCAGTACTTC. It encodes CASRPIPGTRFSYEQYF.

This clonotype was detected a few times. One end of the junction fails to match germline, which may point to a read error. For the CDR3, the DNA is TGTGCCACTAGCAGAGATGGGGGAGGGTACACTGAAGCTTTCTTT. Residues: CATSRDGGGYTEAFF. This chain connects TRBV15 to TRBJ1-1, with D possibly matching TRBD1 (5 bases). Germline CDR1 LNHNV, CDR2 YYDKDF (reference sequence). The CDR3 is 15 residues long.

The J gene is TRBJ1-2, the V gene TRBV11-2; D not certain. The CDR3 sequence is 15 residues long. CDR1 and CDR2 from the germline V gene are SGHAT and FQNNGV. Trimming pared 4 bases from V and 0 bases from J, leaving 12 bases between. This CDR3 is CASSSWTDTNYGYTF. CDR3 nucleotides: TGTGCCAGCAGCTCATGGACCGACACTAACTATGGCTACACCTTC.

The chain is built from TRBV6-2 or TRBV6-3 and TRBJ2-3, with D possibly being TRBD2 (6 bases). The V end lost 5 bases, the J end lost 13 bases, and 16 bases lay between the germline ends. Germline lookup yields CDR1 MNHEY and CDR2 SVGEGT. There are 12 residues in the CDR3. In DNA, the CDR3 is TGTGCCAGCAGTCTGGACCCCGGGGGAGAGTATTTT. Protein product: CASSLDPGGEYF.